This TCR beta chain is from a study of blood T cell repertoires in COVID-19. Germline V gene lookup returns CDR1 SGDLS and CDR2 YYNGEE. This CDR3 has 15 amino acids. Trimming removed 0 bases at V and 8 bases at J, with 12 bases between. Per the original data handling: Reference gene primer amplification in the assay estimated nucleated cell counts. Produced via immunoSEQ multiplex PCR; TCRdb's table is partial and in-frame only. V, J and clone size reflect that table, while D and trimming were determined from the DNA. The data hold over 50,000 clones, with approximately 86% observed a single time. This TCR was recovered from a man aged 65 to 79 with acute or convalescent COVID-19. The chain recombines TRBV9 with TRBJ1-6; D call uncertain. The source material was peripheral blood. The chain's CDR3 is CASSVESYGDSPLHF. DNA for the CDR3: TGTGCCAGCAGCGTAGAATCCTATGGAGATTCACCCCTCCACTTT.